The 14 T cell receptor beta chains below all came from one sample that was sequenced in a study of vaccination and CD4 T cells after COVID-19. The study sequenced cultured CD4+ T cell DNA using the Oncomine TCR Beta short-read assay. TCRdb analysed the PCR reads with MiXCR anew, one entry per CDR3 protein. The sample records almost 20,000 distinct CDR3 sequences, more than 45% being singletons. Described treatment: 10-day PBMC culture with coronavirus spike peptide pools or control peptides (ViraFEST assay). These receptors have no identified antigens. The sample was CD4+ T cells from blood, cultured in vitro. These receptors originate from a human donor who had recovered from COVID-19.

This chain links TRBV2 with TRBJ2-2; weak D call: TRBD1 (6 bases). In germline, CDR1 is SNHLY, CDR2 FYNNEI. CDR3 length equals 14 residues. V lost 7 bases to trimming and J lost 1 base, with 10 bases between them. In DNA, the CDR3 is TGTGCCAGCATAAAACAGGGGAACACCGGGGAGCTGTTTTTT. Residues: CASIKQGNTGELFF.

There are a few counts of this clonotype. The CDR3 is CASSIWGGEETQYF. The CDR3 bases are TGTGCCAGTAGTATCTGGGGGGGTGAAGAGACCCAGTACTTC. The chain recombines TRBV19 with TRBJ2-5; TRBD2 aligns across 7 bases. This CDR3 region has 14 residues. Trimming removed 3 bases from V and 3 bases from J; junction bases left unmatched: 4. CDR1 LNHDA and CDR2 SQIVND come from the germline V gene (reference sequence).

There are a few counts of this clonotype. The V gene is TRBV3-1, the J gene TRBJ2-1; 13 bases are a match to TRBD2. This CDR3 spans 21 amino acids. The germline V gene encodes CDR1 LGHDT and CDR2 YNNKEL (reference sequence). V trimming: 4 bases; J trimming: 8 bases; junction bases outside the gene matches: 23. The DNA of the CDR3 is TGTGCCAGCAGCCGCCCTAGCTTACTAGCGGGGGGGACAGAGACAGGGTATGAGCAGTTCTTC. This gives the protein CASSRPSLLAGGTETGYEQFF.

This clonotype was seen a few times. V usage is TRBV27 and J usage is TRBJ2-7; D is unclear. V was cut by 9 bases and J by 0 bases, with 12 bases left in between. The CDR3 spans 13 residues. Germline values: CDR1 MNHEY, CDR2 SMNVEV (reference sequence). CDR3 in amino acids: CASRRTSSYEQYF. CDR3 DNA: TGTGCCAGTCGACGGACCAGCTCCTACGAGCAGTACTTC.

This chain uses TRBV6-5 with TRBJ2-7; D remains ambiguous. From germline, CDR1 is MNHEY and CDR2 SVGAGI. There are 12 residues in the CDR3. Trimming took 4 bases from V and 1 from J, leaving 5 bases between them. CDR3 region: CASSSRSYEQYF. The CDR3 DNA reads TGTGCCAGCAGTTCGCGGTCCTACGAGCAGTACTTC.

This clonotype was seen once. This rearrangement joins TRBV6-1 to TRBJ1-6, with TRBD1 as a possible D gene (6 bases). The CDR3 spans 15 residues. The V and J ends lost 8 bases and 4 bases respectively, with 15 bases between them. Per germline, CDR1 MNHNS and CDR2 SASEGT. The DNA of the CDR3 is TGTGCCAGCCGAGGGGTTAGGGGGTATAATTCACCCCTCCACTTT. Residues: CASRGVRGYNSPLHF.

The table lists this clonotype with a few counts. The chain combines TRBV28 with TRBJ1-2, with a tentative D call TRBD1 (6 bases). The ends were cut back, 6 bases at V and 4 bases at J, with 12 bases in the middle. The germline V gene has CDR1 MDHEN and CDR2 SYDVKM. The CDR3 loop spans 13 amino acids. The CDR3 DNA follows: TGTGCCAGCAGCCCCCACAGGGCCTATGGCTACACCTTC. The encoded protein is CASSPHRAYGYTF.

This chain uses TRBV6-5 with TRBJ1-2, with D uncertain. Trimming took off 3 bases at V and 0 bases at J, with 14 bases between the two ends. This CDR3 is 16 amino acids long. Per germline, CDR1 MNHEY and CDR2 SVGAGI. CDR3: CASSYGPLAANYGYTF. DNA for the CDR3: TGTGCCAGCAGTTATGGGCCTCTTGCCGCTAACTATGGCTACACCTTC.

This clonotype was seen only a few times. The chain joins TRBV12-3 or TRBV12-4 to TRBJ1-1; the D gene is possibly TRBD1 (6 bases). V lost 8 bases to trimming and J lost 0 bases, with 10 bases between them. This CDR3 has 13 amino acids. Here the CDR3 reads CASRGQMNTEAFF. The DNA for the CDR3 is TGTGCCAGCCGCGGACAGATGAACACTGAAGCTTTCTTT.

J is TRBJ2-5 and V is TRBV5-4, with TRBD1 identical over 7 bases. CDR1 and CDR2 from the germline V gene are SGHNT and YYREEE (reference sequence). With 4 bases clipped from V and 5 bases from J, the junction kept 8 bases outside the gene matches. The CDR3 totals 14 residues. This chain's CDR3 is CASSLKGGGETQYF. DNA of the CDR3: TGTGCCAGCAGCCTAAAAGGGGGCGGGGAGACCCAGTACTTC.

The chain joins TRBV20-1 to TRBJ2-5, with 14 bases identical to TRBD2. Germline values: CDR1 DFQATT, CDR2 SNEGSKA (reference sequence). V lost 4 bases and J lost 6; bases outside the gene matches: 7. This CDR3 is built from 15 residues. In nucleotides, the CDR3 is TGCAGTGCTACCCCGACTAGCGGGAGGGAACAGACCCAGTACTTC. This gives the protein CSATPTSGREQTQYF.

This clonotype was seen a few times. The chain links TRBV27 to TRBJ2-3; 12 bases agree with TRBD2. Germline V gives CDR1 MNHEY, CDR2 SMNVEV (reference sequence). The CDR3 sequence is 17 residues long. Unmatched junction bases numbered 12, after V lost 6 bases and J lost 5 bases. The CDR3 region has the DNA TGTGCCAGCAGGCCCCCGGAGACTAGCGGGAGATTAGATACGCAGTATTTT. Protein product: CASRPPETSGRLDTQYF.

This clonotype was counted only a few times. The rearrangement joins TRBV7-6 to TRBJ1-1; D not resolved. The V end was cut by 3 bases, the J end by 0 bases, with 5 bases between. This CDR3 spans 13 amino acids. Germline-derived CDR1 and CDR2 are SGHVS and FNYEAQ. The CDR3 protein is CASSLKVNTEAFF. The CDR3 DNA follows: TGTGCCAGCAGCTTGAAAGTGAACACTGAAGCTTTCTTT.

V is TRBV7-6 and J is TRBJ2-1; D possibly corresponds to TRBD2 (6 bases). The CDR3 is 16 amino acids. The germline CDR1 and CDR2 sequences are SGHVS and FNYEAQ. V was clipped by 4 bases and J by 0 bases, with 13 bases between them. This CDR3 is CASSSRAGISYNEQFF. CDR3 coding DNA: TGTGCCAGCAGCTCTAGGGCGGGGATCTCCTACAATGAGCAGTTCTTC.